This passage covers 16 T cell receptor beta chains from one sample sequenced in a study of T cell changes during pregnancy in multiple sclerosis (dated by TCRdb to between 2018 and 2021). Receptors were amplified or captured by the immunoSEQ multiplex PCR assay. Imported from immuneACCESS, the table was reduced by TCRdb to in-frame sequences with V and J called. These copies leave out some clones; in studies compared against another copy, an unresolved V gene accounts for under half, and the cause of the remainder is not known. This sample lists some 57,000 clones; around 93% were detected once. Around 0.8% of the sample is taken by the ten largest. The sample in question was CD4+ T cells from peripheral blood mononuclear cells, obtained in the first trimester of pregnancy. The receptors were gathered from a female donor with multiple sclerosis, enrolled in a pregnancy study.

The J gene is TRBJ1-1, the V gene TRBV7-3; perhaps TRBD1 as D (5 bases). Germline loops: CDR1 SGHTA, CDR2 FQGTGA. CDR3 length equals 14 residues. V gave up 6 bases and J gave up 4 bases, with 15 bases separating them. The CDR3 nucleotides are TGTGCCAGCAGGCCACAACAGGTGTCCACTGAAGCTTTCTTT. Its translation: CASRPQQVSTEAFF.

The chain has TRBV7-2 and TRBJ1-2; no definite D call. Germline values: CDR1 SGHTA, CDR2 FQGNSA. The CDR3 has 13 amino acids. With 5 bases removed from V and 3 bases from J, the gap between germline ends came to 10 bases. CDR3 amino acids: CASSPYLYYGYTF. In nucleotides, the CDR3 is TGTGCCAGCAGCCCCTATCTCTACTATGGCTACACCTTC.

The J gene is TRBJ2-1, the V gene TRBV6-5, with TRBD1 matching 9 bases. The germline V gene encodes CDR1 MNHEY and CDR2 SVGAGI. The V segment lost 5 bases and the J segment 12 bases; nucleotides outside the gene matches: 8. This CDR3 region has 13 residues. The DNA for the CDR3 is TGTGCCAGCAGTCCCACAGGGGGCGTCGGGCAGTTCTTC. This translates into CASSPTGGVGQFF.

V usage is TRBV25-1 and J usage is TRBJ2-1; 15 nucleotides agree with TRBD2. Germline V gene lookup returns CDR1 MGHDK and CDR2 SYGVNS. V gave up 8 bases and J gave up 9 bases; unmatched junction bases: 5. This CDR3 has 14 residues. The CDR3 loop is CASAGTSGRSEQFF. As DNA, the CDR3 is TGTGCCAGCGCTGGGACTAGCGGGAGGAGTGAGCAGTTCTTC.

V is TRBV2 and J is TRBJ1-6; D not certain. This CDR3 spans 12 amino acids. The V end was cut by 7 bases, the J end by 6 bases, with 7 bases between. From germline, CDR1 is SNHLY and CDR2 FYNNEI. The CDR3 spells CASISLNSPLHF. The CDR3 bases are TGTGCCAGCATTTCACTTAATTCACCCCTCCACTTT. The full variable domain, its missing parts supplied by reference TRBV2 and TRBJ1-6, is EPEVTQTPSHQVTQMGQEVILRCVPISNHLYFYWYRQILGQKVEFLVSFYNNEISEKSEIFDDQFSVERPDGSNFTLKIRSTKLEDSAMYFCASISLNSPLHFGNGTRLTVT.

The CDR3 DNA follows: TGCGCCAGCAGCCCTGAGGGCCTCGGAAATGAAAAACTGTTTTTT. Its translation is CASSPEGLGNEKLFF. This rearrangement joins TRBV5-1 to TRBJ1-4; D not resolved. The CDR3 contains 15 residues. Trimming took off 4 bases at V and 5 bases at J, with 15 bases between the two ends. Germline-derived CDR1 and CDR2 are SGHRS and YFSETQ.

The chain recombines TRBV4-3 with TRBJ1-1; D uncertain. Trimming pared 4 bases from V and 2 bases from J, leaving 8 bases between. This CDR3 has 13 residues. From germline, CDR1 is LGHNA and CDR2 YSLEER. The DNA of the CDR3 is TGCGCCAGCAGCCGGGCCCTAAACACTGAAGCTTTCTTT. Translation gives CASSRALNTEAFF.

A single count supports this clone. The rearrangement uses TRBV19 and TRBJ2-1; TRBD2 agrees at 7 bases. Losses at the gene ends were 1 base for V and 13 bases for J; bases not matched to a gene: 4. The CDR3 has 12 residues. Germline V CDR1 and CDR2: LNHDA, SQIVND (reference sequence). The CDR3 DNA reads TGTGCCAGTAGTATAGGGGAGGGGCCCCAGTTCTTC. Translated: CASSIGEGPQFF.

The chain employs TRBV7-3 and TRBJ1-6; D gene uncertain. CDR3 length: 16 amino acids. Germline V gene lookup returns CDR1 SGHTA and CDR2 FQGTGA. V was cut by 6 bases and J by 8 bases, with 20 bases left in between. In nucleotides, the CDR3 is TGTGCCAGCAGAAAAACGGGGTTTTTGGTAGATTCACCCCTCCACTTT. It translates to CASRKTGFLVDSPLHF.

J is TRBJ2-3 and V is TRBV6-5; no reliable D call. The length of the CDR3 is 14 residues. Germline-derived CDR1 and CDR2 are MNHEY and SVGAGI. V lost 2 bases and J lost 1, with 7 bases in between. The CDR3 DNA reads as TGTGCCAGCAGTTACGGGCAGGGCACAGATACGCAGTATTTT. Translating it yields CASSYGQGTDTQYF.

The rearrangement links TRBV6-1 to TRBJ1-2; 7 bases are a match to TRBD1. The length of the CDR3 is 15 residues. Germline V CDR1 and CDR2: MNHNS, SASEGT. Trimming at V came to 1 base and at J to 7 bases, leaving 9 bases not matched to a gene. CDR3 protein: CASSEEVRGYSGYTF. CDR3 DNA: TGTGCCAGCAGTGAAGAGGTCAGGGGGTACTCTGGCTACACCTTC.

The chain carries TRBV7-3 and TRBJ2-1; possible D gene TRBD1, 7 bases. This CDR3 is 15 amino acids long. Germline lookup yields CDR1 SGHTA and CDR2 FQGTGA. Trimming removed 1 base at V and 5 bases at J, with 12 bases between. The CDR3 DNA reads TGTGCCAGCAGCTTAATATCAGGGGGGCACAATGAGCAGTTCTTC. Translation: CASSLISGGHNEQFF. Filled out from reference TRBV7-3 and TRBJ2-1, the complete variable domain reads GAGVSQTPSNKVTEKGKYVELRCDPISGHTALYWYRQSLGQGPEFLIYFQGTGAADDSGLPNDRFFAVRPEGSVSTLKIQRTERGDSAVYLCASSLISGGHNEQFFGPGTRLTVL.

The rearrangement links TRBV6-1 to TRBJ1-2; TRBD1 matches at 9 bases. J was trimmed by 14 bases and V by 2 bases; bases with no gene match: 12. Per the germline V gene, CDR1 is MNHNS and CDR2 is SASEGT. The CDR3 has 14 amino acids. The CDR3 spells CASSEMTSGTGSTF. DNA of the CDR3: TGTGCCAGCAGTGAAATGACATCCGGGACAGGGAGTACCTTC.

The V call is TRBV11-2, the J call TRBJ2-7, with D hard to call. Between the trimmed V and J ends, which lost 5 bases and 4 bases, there was a span of 9 bases. The CDR3 length is 12 residues. Germline V gives CDR1 SGHAT, CDR2 FQNNGV. In DNA form, the CDR3 reads TGTGCCAGCAGCGCTACCGATTACGAGCAGTACTTC. The encoded protein is CASSATDYEQYF.

The V call is TRBV15, the J call TRBJ2-1; D possibly corresponds to TRBD1 (5 bases). The ends were cut back, 1 base at V and 8 bases at J, with 21 bases in the middle. Germline CDR1 reads LNHNV; CDR2 reads YYDKDF (reference sequence). This CDR3 has 17 residues. The CDR3 DNA sequence: TGTGCCACCAGCAGAGCGTCAGGCAGGGCCGCCTGGGATGAGCAGTTCTTC. Translated, it gives CATSRASGRAAWDEQFF.

The V and J genes are TRBV5-4 and TRBJ2-1, with 8 bases identical to TRBD2. The V and J ends lost 4 bases and 10 bases, in that order; junction bases with no gene match: 13. This CDR3 contains 15 residues. Looked up from germline, CDR1 is SGHNT and CDR2 is YYREEE (reference sequence). In DNA form, the CDR3 reads TGTGCCAGCAGCCCAAGCGGGGGCATTTTTTGGGAGCAGTTCTTC. This translates into CASSPSGGIFWEQFF.